This T cell receptor (beta chain) was captured in a study of patients and donors after allogeneic stem cell transplantation. TCRdb ran MiXCR on the RT-PCR reads and lists one entry per CDR3 protein. Of hundreds of thousands of distinct CDR3 sequences listed, 38% were seen once; the top ten hold approximately 10%. The germline V gene encodes CDR1 SGHTA and CDR2 FQGNSA. This CDR3 has 14 amino acids. With 4 bases clipped from V and 2 bases from J, the junction kept 3 bases outside the gene matches. Sequences were obtained from blood, either unsorted or a sorted T cell fraction (not recorded which). The chain uses TRBV7-2 and TRBJ1-2, with 8 positions matching TRBD1. This receptor was obtained from a human donor who was either an allogeneic HSCT recipient or a stem cell or donor lymphocyte infusion donor (not recorded which). It is not recorded whose cells these are; they may come from a transplant donor. In nucleotides, the CDR3 is TGTGCCAGCAGCTCGGACAGGGTAAACTATGGCTACACCTTC. Translation: CASSSDRVNYGYTF.